This entry describes one T cell receptor beta chain. What it binds is not known. With a J-beta primer mix and a sample-barcoded 5' primer, a second PCR ran about 7 to 12 cycles. Every cDNA molecule bore a tag from a template-switch adaptor containing 12 random nucleotides. One entry per CDR3 protein, called by TCRdb with MiXCR from the 5' RACE reads. This sample carries roughly 680,000 distinct CDR3 sequences, 52% of them seen once, and the ten largest clones take roughly 12%. The germline CDR1 and CDR2 sequences are SGHRS and YFSETQ. The V and J ends lost 6 bases and 4 bases respectively, with 10 bases between them. CDR3 size: 13 residues. The data were taken from a study of blood T cells in healthy people across ages. Findings and caveats of the study: In long-lived donors, naive CD4+ cell counts and diversity exceeded those of aged donors. Measured against age, TCR beta diversity per million T cells decreased in a roughly linear manner.

The chain employs TRBV5-1 and TRBJ2-2, with D tentatively TRBD1 or TRBD2 (5 bases each). What was sequenced was blood. This TCR came from a woman of 80 years or more in good health. In nucleotides, the CDR3 is TGCGCCAGCACCACGGGGCCCACCGGGGAGCTGTTTTTT. Protein product: CASTTGPTGELFF.